The next 23 T cell receptor beta chains were all read from a single sample in a study of blood T cell repertoires in COVID-19. The table came from immunoSEQ multiplex PCR; TCRdb's copy has only in-frame clones and leaves some out. The repertoire consists of about 110,000 clones, with 71% occurring once and the leading ten covering about 1.8%. The sequenced material came from peripheral blood. Receptors were obtained from a woman in her forties with acute or convalescent COVID-19.

V is TRBV10-3 and J is TRBJ1-2; TRBD1 matches 8 bases. The CDR3 runs to 13 residues. Germline-derived CDR1 and CDR2 are ENHRY and SYGVKD. Trimming cost V 4 bases and J 6 bases; bases outside gene matches: 4. The CDR3 sequence is CAISGTGLNGYTF. The CDR3 DNA reads as TGTGCCATCAGTGGGACAGGGTTAAATGGCTACACCTTC.

This clone was seen a few times. V is TRBV28 and J is TRBJ1-2, with 7 bases that match TRBD1. The CDR3 runs 17 residues. In germline, CDR1 is MDHEN, CDR2 SYDVKM. V shed 7 bases and J 7 bases; nucleotides not matched to a gene: 21. The CDR3 nucleotides are TGTGCCAGCAATCCCGATGGGGGCACCGGGACAGTAAGTGGCTACACCTTC. Translated: CASNPDGGTGTVSGYTF.

This chain uses TRBV28 with TRBJ2-3; D may be TRBD2 (7 bases). The CDR3 covers 17 residues. The V and J ends lost 0 bases and 0 bases respectively, with 13 bases between them. Germline V gene sequence: CDR1 MDHEN, CDR2 SYDVKM. The CDR3 protein is CASSLWGGASSTDTQYF. In DNA, the CDR3 is TGTGCCAGCAGTTTATGGGGGGGGGCATCGAGCACAGATACGCAGTATTTT.

This rearrangement joins TRBV19 to TRBJ2-5; maybe TRBD1 (6 bases). The ends were cut back, 4 bases at V and 7 bases at J, with 16 bases in the middle. CDR3 length: 14 residues. Germline V CDR1 and CDR2: LNHDA, SQIVND (reference sequence). CDR3 DNA: TGTGCCAGTAGTACTACAGGGTTTGAAGGGACCCAGTACTTC. Translating gives CASSTTGFEGTQYF.

V usage is TRBV2 and J usage is TRBJ2-2; TRBD2 agrees at 8 bases. Germline CDR1 reads SNHLY; CDR2 reads FYNNEI. The CDR3 extends over 15 amino acids. V was clipped by 6 bases and J by 0 bases; unmatched bases: 3. The CDR3 sequence is CASSGGLANTGELFF. For the CDR3, the DNA is TGTGCCAGCAGCGGGGGACTAGCGAACACCGGGGAGCTGTTTTTT.

V and J are TRBV12-5 and TRBJ1-2, with TRBD1 matching 10 bases. Germline CDR1 LGHNT, CDR2 FRNRAP. Germline trimming cut 6 bases from V and 3 bases from J; bases unmatched to any gene: 4. This CDR3 contains 14 residues. The CDR3 sequence is CASGRGQGDYGYTF. Written as DNA, the CDR3 is TGTGCTAGTGGAAGAGGACAGGGGGACTATGGCTACACCTTC.

The rearrangement uses TRBV9 and TRBJ1-4; TRBD1 aligns across 7 bases. V lost 0 bases and J lost 7; bases outside the gene matches: 6. CDR3 size: 15 residues. The germline V gene has CDR1 SGDLS and CDR2 YYNGEE. The CDR3 nucleotides are TGTGCCAGCAGCGTAGTCGGGCAGGGGGGTGAAAAACTGTTTTTT. The encoded protein is CASSVVGQGGEKLFF.

This clone was detected only a few times. This rearrangement joins TRBV19 to TRBJ2-4; 12 bases agree with TRBD1. V gave up 5 bases and J gave up 3 bases; unmatched junction bases: 11. From germline, CDR1 is LNHDA and CDR2 SQIVND (reference sequence). The CDR3 loop spans 18 amino acids. The DNA of the CDR3 is TGTGCCAGTAGTCCTACCGGGACAGGGGGCAAGGACAAAAACATTCAGTACTTC. It encodes CASSPTGTGGKDKNIQYF.

V and J are TRBV5-5 and TRBJ2-3; TRBD1 agrees at 7 bases. The CDR3 runs 14 residues. From germline, CDR1 is SGHKS and CDR2 YYEKEE (reference sequence). The trim removed 4 bases at V and 5 bases at J, leaving 7 bases unmatched. The DNA for the CDR3 is TGTGCCAGCAGCAGAGGGACAGTAGTAGATACGCAGTATTTT. As protein: CASSRGTVVDTQYF.

This sequence joins TRBV5-1 and TRBJ2-7; TRBD2 might be the D (5 bases). The CDR3 is made up of 12 amino acids. V dropped 0 bases and J dropped 5 bases, with 6 bases sitting between them. Germline V gene sequence: CDR1 SGHRS, CDR2 YFSETQ. CDR3: CASSLAGDEQYF. The CDR3 nucleotides read TGCGCCAGCAGCTTGGCCGGGGACGAGCAGTACTTC.

This clone was detected many times. The chain employs TRBV6-5 and TRBJ2-7, with D possibly TRBD1 on 6 matching bases. CDR1 MNHEY and CDR2 SVGAGI come from the germline V gene. V lost 6 bases and J lost 2, with 11 bases in between. The CDR3 totals 13 residues. In DNA form, the CDR3 reads TGTGCCAGCAGCCTCACAGGGACCTACGAGCAGTACTTC. This sequence encodes CASSLTGTYEQYF.

The V gene is TRBV7-8, the J gene TRBJ2-2; 10 bases fit TRBD1. Trimming removed 6 bases from V and 4 bases from J; junction bases left unmatched: 8. The CDR3 runs 16 residues. CDR1 SGHVS and CDR2 FQNEAQ come from the germline V gene. In nucleotides, the CDR3 is TGTGCCAGCAGGCACAAATGGACAGGGGGCACCGGGGAGCTGTTTTTT. Translation gives CASRHKWTGGTGELFF. Complete variable domain (other parts from reference TRBV7-8 and TRBJ2-2): GAGVSQSPRYKVAKRGQDVALRCDPISGHVSLFWYQQALGQGPEFLTYFQNEAQLDKSGLPSDRFFAERPEGSVSTLKIQRTQQEDSAVYLCASRHKWTGGTGELFFGEGSRLTVL.

V is TRBV7-8 and J is TRBJ1-1; the D gene is possibly TRBD1 (6 bases). The length of the CDR3 is 14 residues. V was shortened by 5 bases and J by 1 base, with 11 bases between the two germline ends. In germline, CDR1 is SGHVS, CDR2 FQNEAQ. CDR3 nucleotide sequence: TGTGCCAGCAGCCCGGGACATCAGAACACTGAAGCTTTCTTT. Protein: CASSPGHQNTEAFF.

The chain carries TRBV5-1 and TRBJ2-1; 9 bases are shared with TRBD1. Trimming removed 4 bases from V and 5 bases from J; junction bases left unmatched: 4. Per the germline V gene, CDR1 is SGHRS and CDR2 is YFSETQ. The CDR3 contains 14 residues. The CDR3 DNA is TGCGCCAGCAGCCCGGGACAGGGTAACAATGAGCAGTTCTTC. Translated, it gives CASSPGQGNNEQFF.

The DNA for the CDR3 is TGTGCCAGCAGCCAAGATACGTATCAGGGGGCTTATAATTCACCCCTCCACTTT. This encodes CASSQDTYQGAYNSPLHF. The chain carries TRBV3-1 (or the pseudogene TRBV3-2) and TRBJ1-6, with 8 bases lining up with TRBD1. Trimming cost V 0 bases and J 4 bases; bases outside gene matches: 8. This CDR3 has 18 amino acids. The V gene's germline CDR1 is LGHDT and CDR2 YNNKEL (reference sequence).

This rearrangement joins TRBV29-1 to TRBJ2-1; D may be TRBD1 (7 bases). The V gene's germline CDR1 is SQVTM and CDR2 ANQGSEA. The V end was cut by 7 bases, the J end by 10 bases, with 17 bases between. This CDR3 is built from 12 residues. For the CDR3, the DNA is TGCAGCGCCCCGGACTACAGGGGAGAGCAGTTCTTC. Residues: CSAPDYRGEQFF.

V and J are TRBV5-1 and TRBJ1-2; D remains unclear. V lost 4 bases and J 1 base, leaving 8 bases between the germline ends. Per germline, CDR1 SGHRS and CDR2 YFSETQ. The CDR3 runs to 13 residues. CDR3 DNA sequence: TGCGCCAGCAGCCCTGTTTTTAACTATGGCTACACCTTC. Its protein product is CASSPVFNYGYTF. The whole variable domain, remainder taken from reference TRBV5-1 and TRBJ1-2, is KAGVTQTPRYLIKTRGQQVTLSCSPISGHRSVSWYQQTPGQGLQFLFEYFSETQRNKGNFPGRFSGRQFSNSRSEMNVSTLELGDSALYLCASSPVFNYGYTFGSGTRLTVV.

This chain uses TRBV7-2 with TRBJ1-5, with TRBD1 matching 7 bases. The germline gives CDR1 SGHTA, CDR2 FQGNSA. The CDR3 consists of 13 residues. After removal of 5 bases from V and 5 bases from J, the junction contained 3 bases not matched to a gene. The CDR3 DNA is TGTGCCAGCAGCCCCGACAGGGATCAGCCCCAGCATTTT. As protein: CASSPDRDQPQHF.

This clone was observed a few times. The chain carries TRBV10-2 and TRBJ2-7; a weak D match, TRBD1 (5 bases). V was pared by 3 bases and J by 1 base, with 16 bases between. The CDR3 sequence is 16 residues long. Germline-derived CDR1 and CDR2 are WSHSY and SAAADI. The DNA for the CDR3 is TGCGCCAGCAGTGACGCCGGTGGCAGGGTGTCCTACGAGCAGTACTTC. It encodes CASSDAGGRVSYEQYF.

The chain recombines TRBV9 with TRBJ2-5, with 7 bases that match TRBD1. Germline V gene sequence: CDR1 SGDLS, CDR2 YYNGEE. The CDR3 length is 15 residues. J was trimmed by 3 bases and V by 4 bases; bases with no gene match: 9. The CDR3 coding sequence is TGTGCCAGCAGCCCCCACGGGACAGCTAAAGAGACCCAGTACTTC. Translation: CASSPHGTAKETQYF.

This clone was counted a few times. The chain couples TRBV5-1 to TRBJ1-1; D uncertain. V was clipped by 0 bases and J by 4 bases, with 10 bases between them. This CDR3 contains 14 residues. Germline values: CDR1 SGHRS, CDR2 YFSETQ. This chain's CDR3 is CASSLGLEGTEAFF. In DNA form, the CDR3 reads TGCGCCAGCAGCTTGGGGTTGGAGGGCACTGAAGCTTTCTTT.

This clone was seen only a few times. The gene calls are TRBV14 and TRBJ1-6, with TRBD1 matching 7 bases. Per the germline V gene, CDR1 is SGHDN and CDR2 is FVKESK. The V segment lost 0 bases and the J segment 9 bases; nucleotides outside the gene matches: 5. This CDR3 is built from 15 residues. CDR3 protein: CASSQDAGTASPLHF. Here the CDR3 DNA reads TGTGCCAGCAGCCAAGATGCGGGGACAGCTTCACCCCTCCACTTT.

The V gene is TRBV7-2, the J gene TRBJ2-7; 9 nucleotides match TRBD2. The CDR3 spans 15 residues. Germline trimming cut 5 bases from V and 4 bases from J; bases unmatched to any gene: 9. CDR1 is SGHTA and CDR2 is FQGNSA in the germline V gene. The CDR3 region is CASSLHGAGGYEQYF. CDR3 nucleotides: TGTGCCAGCAGCCTTCACGGAGCGGGGGGTTACGAGCAGTACTTC.